This entry describes one TCR beta chain. The record originates from a study of cytomegalovirus exposure and HLA in healthy donors. It was the roughly 130-subject validation cohort, separate from the roughly 700-subject first cohort, to which the donors belonged. The CDR3 is 15 residues long. V shed 2 bases and J shed 7 bases, with 14 bases lying between them. Per germline, CDR1 LGHNA and CDR2 YSLEER. Using immunoSEQ multiplex PCR, the repertoire was profiled, and TCRdb retains in-frame clones only, with some absent. The sample lists over 45,000 clones, about nine tenths occurring once. This receptor was identified in a young woman in good health and CMV-seronegative. This chain joins TRBV4-3 and TRBJ2-2; possibly TRBD2 for D (5 bases). The sequencing sample was made of PBMCs. CDR3 in amino acids: CASSQRHGEVGELFF. DNA of the CDR3: TGCGCCAGCAGCCAAAGGCACGGGGAAGTCGGGGAGCTGTTTTTT.